The present T cell receptor beta chain was sequenced within a study of T cell responses to AZD1222 COVID-19 vaccine. This clone was counted between two and nine times. Its specificity is not known. The method was immunoSEQ multiplex PCR; TCRdb's version includes in-frame clones alone and lacks a portion of them. The sample lists about 76,000 clones, over 60% occurring once. The CDR3 loop spans 17 amino acids. V dropped 0 bases and J dropped 7; count of bases not matched to a gene: 9. CDR1 and CDR2 (germline): MGHRA, YSYEKL. Study outcomes and limitations: White British people made up most donors, females outnumbered males, and clonal diversity was possibly underestimated. Without day 14 samples, only post-peak T cell repertoires were studied. Receipt of two AZD1222 doses was followed by a rise in Spike-specific TCR breadth and depth.

Sequences were derived from peripheral blood, sampled 28 days after the second dose of the MenACWY control vaccine. The source is an adult who received the MenACWY meningococcal vaccine as a control. The genes are TRBV4-1 and TRBJ2-1; TRBD1 matches at 10 bases. CDR3 region: CASSQEVGTGEINEQFF. CDR3 nucleotides: TGCGCCAGCAGCCAAGAAGTAGGGACAGGGGAGATTAATGAGCAGTTCTTC.